A selection of T cell receptor beta chains follows, all from one sample in a study of blood T cell repertoires in COVID-19. Assay: immunoSEQ multiplex PCR; the TCRdb copy retains only in-frame clones and omits some. The data hold 110,000 to 150,000 clones, with about 86% observed a single time. Source material: peripheral blood. The receptors shown here come from a woman aged 60-70 years with acute or convalescent COVID-19. Both conserved end residues are part of each CDR3. A D gene is named only where the DNA matches it firmly. The size field is filled for only some rows; it gives once, few, many or a size class.

d_gene,abundance,j_gene,v_gene,CDR3nt,CDR3aa
.,.,TRBJ1-1,TRBV6-2/TRBV6-3,TGTGCCAGCAGCTGGGGCCTTAACACTGAAGCTTTCTTT,CASSWGLNTEAFF
.,.,TRBJ1-1,TRBV5-4,TGTGCCATGAAGAAGGGGGACACTGAAGCTTTCTTT,CAMKKGDTEAFF
.,few,TRBJ2-1,TRBV19,TGTGCCAGTACCACATCTCGACGGGGGAGCGATTTCTTC,CASTTSRRGSDFF
.,.,TRBJ1-4,TRBV28,TGTGCCAGCAACCAAGGAGTTACAGGGCGTAATGAAAAACTGTTTTTT,CASNQGVTGRNEKLFF
TRBD1,.,TRBJ1-1,TRBV5-4,TGTGCCAGCAGCCTCCGGGACAGGAACACTGAAGCTTTCTTT,CASSLRDRNTEAFF
TRBD1,.,TRBJ1-1,TRBV28,TGTGCCAGCTGGTCCCCCGGGACAGGCTACACTGAAGCTTTCTTT,CASWSPGTGYTEAFF
.,once,TRBJ2-5,TRBV7-6,TGTGCCAGCAGCCCAAGCTGGGAGACCCAGTACTTC,CASSPSWETQYF
TRBD2,.,TRBJ2-5,TRBV28,TGTGCCAGCAGTTCGAGCGGGGGGTCAGAGACCCAGTACTTC,CASSSSGGSETQYF
.,.,TRBJ1-4,TRBV7-8,TGTGCCAGCAGCTCCAGGGGCCTTGGGGAAAAACTGTTTTTT,CASSSRGLGEKLFF
TRBD1,.,TRBJ1-6,TRBV7-2,TGTGCCAGCAGCTTAGCCACAGGGGCCTGGTCAAATTCACCCCTCCACTTT,CASSLATGAWSNSPLHF
.,.,TRBJ1-4,TRBV18,TGTGCCAGCTCACCCGTGGGGTCGGGGGAAAAACTGTTTTTT,CASSPVGSGEKLFF
.,.,TRBJ1-3,TRBV19,TGTGCCAGTAGTAACTCACGCTACAGGGAAGTTGGAAACACCATATATTTT,CASSNSRYREVGNTIYF
.,.,TRBJ1-6,TRBV11-1,TGTGCCAGCAGCTTAGCCCCATCGGGGGGACTTTCACCCCTCCACTTT,CASSLAPSGGLSPLHF
.,few,TRBJ1-6,TRBV19,TGTGCCAGTCGGCGGGGGAGGACGGATAATTCACCCCTCCACTTT,CASRRGRTDNSPLHF
.,.,TRBJ2-3,TRBV28,TGTGCCAGCACCTCCTTTGGGGGGAAAAGGCACACAGATACGCAGTATTTT,CASTSFGGKRHTDTQYF
TRBD1,few,TRBJ1-6,TRBV9,TGTGCCAGCAGCACAGGGGTGTCCTATAATTCACCCCTCCACTTT,CASSTGVSYNSPLHF
.,few,TRBJ1-1,TRBV6-1,TGTGCCAGCAGTGAACACGGACAGAACACTGAAGCTTTCTTT,CASSEHGQNTEAFF
TRBD1,.,TRBJ1-5,TRBV10-3,TGTGCCATCAGCGCACGGGACAGAGATCAGCCCCAGCATTTT,CAISARDRDQPQHF
TRBD1,.,TRBJ1-1,TRBV19,TGTGCCAGTAGTGGAACCGGGACAGGGGAGACTGAAGCTTTCTTT,CASSGTGTGETEAFF
TRBD1,.,TRBJ1-4,TRBV7-2,TGTGCCAGCAGCCCCAGGACAGGGGGTAATGAAAAACTGTTTTTT,CASSPRTGGNEKLFF
TRBD1,.,TRBJ1-2,TRBV4-1,TGCGCCAGCAGCTCCGGACAGGGCCCCCGGAGGTACACCTTC,CASSSGQGPRRYTF
TRBD1,.,TRBJ2-5,TRBV30,TGTGCCTGTCAAGTCGACAGGGGAGCAGGGACCCAGTACTTC,CACQVDRGAGTQYF
TRBD1,.,TRBJ1-1,TRBV19,TGTGCCAGTAGTCCCCAAACAGGGGGGGGTACTGAAGCTTTCTTT,CASSPQTGGGTEAFF
TRBD1,.,TRBJ2-3,TRBV3-1/TRBV3-2,TGTGCCAGCAGCCAAAGGGGGCGCGTGGCAGATACGCAGTATTTT,CASSQRGRVADTQYF
TRBD1,.,TRBJ2-7,TRBV6-2/TRBV6-3,TGTGCCAGCAGTTCGGGACAGTCCTACGAGCAGTACTTC,CASSSGQSYEQYF
.,.,TRBJ1-5,TRBV6-2/TRBV6-3,TGTGCCAGCAGTCCCGGGACACTTAATCAGCCCCAGCATTTT,CASSPGTLNQPQHF
.,.,TRBJ1-1,TRBV30,TGTGCCTGGAGTGTTTTCGGGGGAGGGAACACTGAAGCTTTCTTT,CAWSVFGGGNTEAFF
TRBD1,.,TRBJ1-5,TRBV19,TGTGCCAGTAGCCTTGGACAGGGGGCATATCAGCCCCAGCATTTT,CASSLGQGAYQPQHF